These 8 T cell receptor beta chains were sequenced from one sample in a study of monozygotic twins with inflammatory bowel disease. Reprocessing the 5' RACE reads, TCRdb reports a single entry for every CDR3 protein and omits DNA. The sample table includes 200,000 to 250,000 distinct CDR3 sequences. The sample comprised blood. The receptors shown here come from a human donor with ulcerative colitis or Crohn's disease, or a healthy co-twin of an affected twin (not recorded which).

The chain uses TRBV30 and TRBJ1-6. Germline CDR1 and CDR2: GTSNPN and SVGIG (reference sequence). The CDR3 is 15 residues long. CDR3 sequence reads: CAWREKTWPNSPLHF. Looking up the rest from reference TRBV30 and TRBJ1-6 gives the full variable domain: SQTIHQWPATLVQPVGSPLSLECTVEGTSNPNLYWYRQAAGRGLQLLFYSVGIGQISSEVPQNLSASRPQDRQFILSSKKLLLSDSGFYLCAWREKTWPNSPLHFGNGTRLTVT.

The V and J genes are TRBV15 and TRBJ2-5; TCRdb outputs TRBD1, but without DNA this stays unchecked. Germline CDR1 reads LNHNV; CDR2 reads YYDKDF (reference sequence). The CDR3 runs to 15 residues. CDR3 in amino acids: CATSRDRGGGETQYF.

The chain is built from TRBV5-6 and TRBJ1-2. The CDR3 runs to 14 residues. Germline V lookup: CDR1 SGHDT, CDR2 YYEEEE. The CDR3 protein is CAGSLEQLNYGYTF.

The rearrangement joins TRBV6-1 to TRBJ1-5; the TCRdb D gene call, TRBD1, has no DNA to confirm it. CDR3 length: 16 amino acids. Germline loops: CDR1 MNHNS, CDR2 SASEGT. CDR3: CASSGTASYSNQPQHF.

The rearrangement uses TRBV5-5 and TRBJ1-1; lacking DNA, the TRBD1 call made by TCRdb goes unchecked. The CDR3 spans 15 residues. Germline V gene lookup returns CDR1 SGHKS and CDR2 YYEKEE (reference sequence). This CDR3 is CASSFLTGVWPEAFF.

The V gene is TRBV15, the J gene TRBJ2-7; lacking DNA, the TRBD1 call made by TCRdb goes unchecked. Looked up from germline, CDR1 is LNHNV and CDR2 is YYDKDF (reference sequence). The CDR3 runs 16 residues. CDR3 sequence reads: CATSRDRINRGYEQYF.

The chain is built from TRBV20-1 and TRBJ2-1; the TCRdb D gene call, TRBD2, has no DNA to confirm it. CDR3 length equals 15 residues. Germline V lookup: CDR1 DFQATT, CDR2 SNEGSKA (reference sequence). The chain's CDR3 is CSARDRLAGINEQFF.

The chain uses TRBV10-3 and TRBJ1-1. The CDR3 consists of 16 residues. In germline, CDR1 is ENHRY, CDR2 SYGVKD. This CDR3 is CAISGRQTSMNTEAFF.